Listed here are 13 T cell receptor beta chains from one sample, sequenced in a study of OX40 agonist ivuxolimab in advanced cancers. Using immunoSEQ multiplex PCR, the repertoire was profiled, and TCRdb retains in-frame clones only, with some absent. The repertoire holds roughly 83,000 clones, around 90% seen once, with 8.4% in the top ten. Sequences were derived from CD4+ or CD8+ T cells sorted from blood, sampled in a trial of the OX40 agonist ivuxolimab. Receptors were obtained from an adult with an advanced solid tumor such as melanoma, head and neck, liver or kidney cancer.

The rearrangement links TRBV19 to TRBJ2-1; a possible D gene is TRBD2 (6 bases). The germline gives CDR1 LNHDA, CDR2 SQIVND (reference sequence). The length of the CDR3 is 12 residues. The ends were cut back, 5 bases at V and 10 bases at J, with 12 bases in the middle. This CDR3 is CASSSSAGEQFF. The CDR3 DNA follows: TGTGCCAGTAGTTCCTCGGCGGGGGAGCAGTTCTTC.

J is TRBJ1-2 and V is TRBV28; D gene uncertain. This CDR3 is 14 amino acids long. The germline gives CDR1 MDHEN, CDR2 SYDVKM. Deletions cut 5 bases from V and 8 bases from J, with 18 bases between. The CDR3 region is CASSGDGVIFGYTF. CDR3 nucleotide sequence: TGTGCCAGCAGTGGTGATGGCGTCATCTTCGGCTACACCTTC.

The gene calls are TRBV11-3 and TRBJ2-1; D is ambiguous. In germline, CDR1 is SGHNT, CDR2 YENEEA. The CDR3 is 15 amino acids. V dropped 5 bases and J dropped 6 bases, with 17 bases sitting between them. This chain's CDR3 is CASSPVLVYLNEQFF. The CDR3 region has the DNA TGTGCCAGCAGCCCCGTCCTTGTCTATCTCAATGAGCAGTTCTTC.

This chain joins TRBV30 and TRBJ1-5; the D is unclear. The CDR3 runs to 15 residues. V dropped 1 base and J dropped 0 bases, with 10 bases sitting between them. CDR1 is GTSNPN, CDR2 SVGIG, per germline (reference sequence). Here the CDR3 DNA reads TGTGCCTGGAGTGCATCGGGCTTTAGCAATCAGCCCCAGCATTTT. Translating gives CAWSASGFSNQPQHF.

The CDR3: CASSEAGQDEKLFF. CDR3 nucleotide sequence: TGTGCCAGCAGTGAAGCGGGACAGGACGAAAAACTGTTTTTT. The chain recombines TRBV6-1 with TRBJ1-4, with 8 positions matching TRBD1. The germline gives CDR1 MNHNS, CDR2 SASEGT. The CDR3 runs to 14 residues. The V gene end was trimmed by 0 bases and the J gene end by 8 bases; junction bases not matched to a gene: 2.

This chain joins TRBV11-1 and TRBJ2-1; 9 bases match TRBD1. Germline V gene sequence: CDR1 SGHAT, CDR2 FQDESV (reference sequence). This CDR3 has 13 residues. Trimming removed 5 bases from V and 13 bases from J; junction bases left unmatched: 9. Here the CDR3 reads CASSPLLDRGQFF. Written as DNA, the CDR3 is TGTGCCAGCAGCCCGCTATTGGACAGGGGACAGTTCTTC.

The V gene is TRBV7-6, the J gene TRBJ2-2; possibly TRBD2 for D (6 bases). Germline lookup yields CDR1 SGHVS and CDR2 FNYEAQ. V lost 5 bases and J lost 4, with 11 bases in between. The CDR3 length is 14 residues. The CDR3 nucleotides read TGTGCCAGCAGCGCCGGACTACCCACCGGGGAGCTGTTTTTT. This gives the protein CASSAGLPTGELFF. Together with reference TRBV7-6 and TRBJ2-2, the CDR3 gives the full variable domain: GAGVSQSPRYKVTKRGQDVALRCDPISGHVSLYWYRQALGQGPEFLTYFNYEAQQDKSGLPNDRFSAERPEGSISTLTIQRTEQRDSAMYRCASSAGLPTGELFFGEGSRLTVL.

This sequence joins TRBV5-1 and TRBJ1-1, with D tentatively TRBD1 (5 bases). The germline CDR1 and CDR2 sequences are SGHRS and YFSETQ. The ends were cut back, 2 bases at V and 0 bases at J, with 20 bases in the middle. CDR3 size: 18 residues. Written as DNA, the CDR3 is TGCGCCAGCAGCTTTTATCGGGGCGGGATCCTCATGAACACTGAAGCTTTCTTT. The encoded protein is CASSFYRGGILMNTEAFF. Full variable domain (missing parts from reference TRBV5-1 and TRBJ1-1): KAGVTQTPRYLIKTRGQQVTLSCSPISGHRSVSWYQQTPGQGLQFLFEYFSETQRNKGNFPGRFSGRQFSNSRSEMNVSTLELGDSALYLCASSFYRGGILMNTEAFFGQGTRLTVV.

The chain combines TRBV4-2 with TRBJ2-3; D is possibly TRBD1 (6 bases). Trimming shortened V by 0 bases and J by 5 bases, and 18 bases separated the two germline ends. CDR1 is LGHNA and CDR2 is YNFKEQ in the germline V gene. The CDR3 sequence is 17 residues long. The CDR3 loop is CASSQDPQGPLVDTQYF. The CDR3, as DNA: TGTGCCAGCAGCCAAGATCCGCAGGGGCCTTTGGTAGATACGCAGTATTTT.

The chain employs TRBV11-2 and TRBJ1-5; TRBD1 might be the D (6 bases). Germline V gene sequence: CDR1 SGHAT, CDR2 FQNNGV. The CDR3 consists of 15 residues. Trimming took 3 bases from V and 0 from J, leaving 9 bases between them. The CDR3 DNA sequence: TGTGCCAGCAGCTTGGGGGGCTATAGCAATCAGCCCCAGCATTTT. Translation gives CASSLGGYSNQPQHF. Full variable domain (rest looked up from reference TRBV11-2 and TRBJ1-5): EAGVAQSPRYKIIEKRQSVAFWCNPISGHATLYWYQQILGQGPKLLIQFQNNGVVDDSQLPKDRFSAERLKGVDSTLKIQPAKLEDSAVYLCASSLGGYSNQPQHFGDGTRLSIL.

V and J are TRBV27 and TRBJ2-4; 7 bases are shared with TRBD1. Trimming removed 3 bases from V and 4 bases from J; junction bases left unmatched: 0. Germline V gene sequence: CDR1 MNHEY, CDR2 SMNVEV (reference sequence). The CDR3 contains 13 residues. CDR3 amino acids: CASSLDRKNIQYF. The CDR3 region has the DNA TGTGCCAGCAGTTTGGACAGGAAAAACATTCAGTACTTC.

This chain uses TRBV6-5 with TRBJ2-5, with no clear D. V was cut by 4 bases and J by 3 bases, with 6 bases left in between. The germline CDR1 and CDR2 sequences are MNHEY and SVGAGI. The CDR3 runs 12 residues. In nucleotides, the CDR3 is TGTGCCAGCAGTTTCTCCGAAGAGACCCAGTACTTC. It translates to CASSFSEETQYF.

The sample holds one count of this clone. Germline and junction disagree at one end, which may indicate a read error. The CDR3 here is CASRLKEGLGFSKLFF. DNA for the CDR3: TGTGCCAGCAGGTTAAAGGAGGGGCTTGGTTTTTCCAAACTGTTTTTT. The chain uses TRBV7-3 and TRBJ1-4, with TRBD1 as a possible D gene (5 bases). CDR3 length: 16 residues. Germline V lookup: CDR1 SGHTA, CDR2 FQGTGA. The full variable domain, completed using reference TRBV7-3 and TRBJ1-4, is GAGVSQTPSNKVTEKGKYVELRCDPISGHTALYWYRQSLGQGPEFLIYFQGTGAADDSGLPNDRFFAVRPEGSVSTLKIQRTERGDSAVYLCASRLKEGLGFSKLFFGSGTQLSVL.